A single sample gave rise to the 7 T cell receptor beta chains below, sequenced in a study of OX40 agonist ivuxolimab in advanced cancers. Measured with immunoSEQ multiplex PCR; TCRdb has only the in-frame clones, and not every one. The sample yields some 15,000 clones, 85% to 95% seen once. Sequences were derived from CD4+ or CD8+ T cells sorted from blood, sampled in a trial of the OX40 agonist ivuxolimab. The source of these receptors is an adult with an advanced solid tumor such as melanoma, head and neck, liver or kidney cancer.

The rearrangement links TRBV9 to TRBJ2-7; 7 bases agree with TRBD1. V lost 3 bases to trimming and J lost 6 bases; unmatched junction nucleotides: 6. This CDR3 has 13 residues. Germline V gene sequence: CDR1 SGDLS, CDR2 YYNGEE. The CDR3 bases are TGTGCCAGCAGCGGAGGGGGCGTACGCGAGCAGTACTTC. Its translation is CASSGGGVREQYF.

The chain has TRBV9 and TRBJ2-2; D remains ambiguous. Germline values: CDR1 SGDLS, CDR2 YYNGEE. The CDR3 sequence is 13 residues long. The germline V and J ends were trimmed by 5 bases and 3 bases, with 8 bases remaining between them. The CDR3 bases are TGTGCCAGCAGAGGTCACGACACCGGGGAGCTGTTTTTT. Translated, it gives CASRGHDTGELFF.

The rearrangement joins TRBV9 to TRBJ2-7; 9 bases line up with TRBD1. The CDR3 has 14 residues. V lost 4 bases, J lost 5 bases, and 7 bases stayed unmatched. CDR1 is SGDLS, CDR2 YYNGEE, per germline. As DNA, the CDR3 is TGTGCCAGCAGCTACCGGGACAGGGAGGACGAGCAGTACTTC. Protein sequence: CASSYRDREDEQYF.

V gene TRBV6-4 combines with J gene TRBJ1-5, with D possibly TRBD1 on 5 matching bases. CDR3 length equals 16 residues. The V end lost 8 bases, the J end lost 0 bases, and 17 bases lay between the germline ends. The germline CDR1 and CDR2 sequences are MRHNA and SNTAGT. The CDR3 sequence: CASGTPGIPSNQPQHF. The CDR3 DNA is TGTGCCAGCGGGACCCCAGGGATTCCTAGCAATCAGCCCCAGCATTTT.

The table lists this clone with a few counts. This chain connects TRBV28 to TRBJ1-1; D not resolved. The V end was cut by 3 bases, the J end by 5 bases, with 7 bases between. This CDR3 contains 12 residues. In germline, CDR1 is MDHEN, CDR2 SYDVKM. Here the CDR3 DNA reads TGTGCCAGCAGTTTTTTGAGGACTGAAGCTTTCTTT. It specifies CASSFLRTEAFF.

The genes are TRBV5-5 and TRBJ1-1; D not resolved. Looked up from germline, CDR1 is SGHKS and CDR2 is YYEKEE (reference sequence). The ends were cut back, 0 bases at V and 0 bases at J, with 6 bases in the middle. The CDR3 runs to 14 residues. CDR3 DNA sequence: TGTGCCAGCAGCTTGGCCAGCATGAACACTGAAGCTTTCTTT. Protein: CASSLASMNTEAFF.

The chain joins TRBV6-6 to TRBJ2-7, with no clear D. In germline, CDR1 is MNHNY, CDR2 SVGAGI (reference sequence). The CDR3 is 12 residues long. V shed 7 bases and J shed 4 bases, with 11 bases lying between them. CDR3 residues: CASTRDGYEQYF. The CDR3 region has the DNA TGTGCCAGCACCCGCGACGGTTACGAGCAGTACTTC.